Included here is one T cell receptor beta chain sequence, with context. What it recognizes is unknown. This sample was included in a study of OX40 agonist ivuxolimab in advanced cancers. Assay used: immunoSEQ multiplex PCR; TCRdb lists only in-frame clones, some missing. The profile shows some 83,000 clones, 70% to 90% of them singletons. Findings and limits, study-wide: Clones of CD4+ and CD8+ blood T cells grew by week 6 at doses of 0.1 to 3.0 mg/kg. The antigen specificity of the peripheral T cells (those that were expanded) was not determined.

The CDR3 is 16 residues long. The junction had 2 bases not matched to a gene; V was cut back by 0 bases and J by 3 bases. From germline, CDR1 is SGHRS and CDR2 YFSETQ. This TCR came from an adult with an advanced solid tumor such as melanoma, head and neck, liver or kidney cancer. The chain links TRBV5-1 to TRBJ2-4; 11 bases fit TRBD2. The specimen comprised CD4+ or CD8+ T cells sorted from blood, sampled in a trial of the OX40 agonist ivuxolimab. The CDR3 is CASSLAGTSGKNIQYF. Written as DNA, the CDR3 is TGCGCCAGCAGCTTGGCCGGGACTAGCGGCAAAAACATTCAGTACTTC. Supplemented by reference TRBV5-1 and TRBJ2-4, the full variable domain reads KAGVTQTPRYLIKTRGQQVTLSCSPISGHRSVSWYQQTPGQGLQFLFEYFSETQRNKGNFPGRFSGRQFSNSRSEMNVSTLELGDSALYLCASSLAGTSGKNIQYFGAGTRLSVL.